The present T cell receptor beta chain was sequenced within a study of CD8+ T cells in alopecia areata. Across the whole study: Oral tofacitinib, 5 to 10 mg twice daily, was given in an open-label trial. Severity of treated patients was scored by affected scalp percentage.

About this clone: Its antigen is unidentified.

cDNA serving as the sequencing template came from extracted, reverse transcribed RNA. Clones were sequenced by immunoSEQ multiplex PCR, and TCRdb holds only the in-frame ones, with some missing. The table includes around 190,000 clones, under 70% detected once. Overall study findings and caveats: Patients shared TCRs less clearly than mice did, possibly owing to HLA.

The treatment was: oral pan-JAK inhibitor, 5-10 mg twice daily. The V segment lost 4 bases and the J segment 3 bases; nucleotides outside the gene matches: 6. This CDR3 is 14 amino acids long. The germline V gene has CDR1 SNHLY and CDR2 FYNNEI. Here the sequenced sample was CD4+ T cells sorted from blood, taken at week 4, from a patient treated with tofacitinib. This sequence was found in a human donor with alopecia areata. The chain employs TRBV2 and TRBJ2-7; 7 bases line up with TRBD1. Here the CDR3 DNA reads TGTGCCAGCAGTGGGGGACAGTGGTACTACGAGCAGTACTTC. Residues: CASSGGQWYYEQYF.